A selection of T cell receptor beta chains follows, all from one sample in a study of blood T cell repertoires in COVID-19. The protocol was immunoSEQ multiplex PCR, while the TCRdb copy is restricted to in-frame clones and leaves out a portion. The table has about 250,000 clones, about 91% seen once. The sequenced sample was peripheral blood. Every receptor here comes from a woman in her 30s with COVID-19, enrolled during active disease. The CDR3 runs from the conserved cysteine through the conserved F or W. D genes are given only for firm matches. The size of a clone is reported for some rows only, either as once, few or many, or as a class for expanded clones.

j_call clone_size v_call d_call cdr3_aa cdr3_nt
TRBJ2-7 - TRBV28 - CASNGGVNSYEQYF TGTGCCAGCAACGGAGGGGTGAACTCCTACGAGCAGTACTTC
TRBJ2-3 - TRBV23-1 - CASSQTALGRATDTQYF TGCGCCAGCAGTCAAACGGCATTGGGCAGGGCCACAGATACGCAGTATTTT
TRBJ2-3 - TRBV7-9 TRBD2 CASSKTSGSSDTQYF TGTGCCAGCAGTAAGACTAGCGGGAGCTCAGATACGCAGTATTTT
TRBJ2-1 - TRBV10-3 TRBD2 CAISESGASGENEQFF TGTGCCATCAGTGAGTCGGGTGCTAGCGGGGAGAATGAGCAGTTCTTC
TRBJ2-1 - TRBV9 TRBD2 CASSVGAGGVNEQFF TGTGCCAGCAGCGTGGGAGCGGGAGGGGTAAATGAGCAGTTCTTC
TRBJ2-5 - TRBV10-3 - CAIRLGSKQETQYF TGTGCCATCAGGTTGGGCAGCAAACAAGAGACCCAGTACTTC
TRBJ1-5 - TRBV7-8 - CASSLGRVGANQPQHF TGTGCCAGCAGTTTGGGCAGGGTGGGGGCCAATCAGCCCCAGCATTTT
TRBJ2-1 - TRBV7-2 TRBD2 CASSPRARGFNEQFF TGTGCCAGCAGCCCGAGGGCGCGGGGGTTCAATGAGCAGTTCTTC
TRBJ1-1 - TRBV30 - CAWKPGHPREAFF TGTGCCTGGAAACCGGGACACCCTAGGGAAGCTTTCTTT
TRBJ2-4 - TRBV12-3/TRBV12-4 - CASTISAENIQYF TGTGCCAGCACCATCAGCGCAGAAAACATTCAGTACTTC
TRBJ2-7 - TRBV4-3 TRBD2 CASSQDLPGGSYEQYF TGCGCCAGCAGCCAAGATCTTCCGGGGGGGTCCTACGAGCAGTACTTC
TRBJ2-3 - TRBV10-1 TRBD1 CASRDRATDTQYF TGCGCCAGCAGAGACAGGGCCACAGATACGCAGTATTTT
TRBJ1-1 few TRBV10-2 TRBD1 CASSARDRGMNTEAFF TGCGCCAGCAGTGCCCGGGACAGGGGTATGAACACTGAAGCTTTCTTT
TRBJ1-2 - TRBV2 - CAGERAGKYGYTF TGTGCCGGCGAGCGGGCAGGGAAATATGGCTACACCTTC